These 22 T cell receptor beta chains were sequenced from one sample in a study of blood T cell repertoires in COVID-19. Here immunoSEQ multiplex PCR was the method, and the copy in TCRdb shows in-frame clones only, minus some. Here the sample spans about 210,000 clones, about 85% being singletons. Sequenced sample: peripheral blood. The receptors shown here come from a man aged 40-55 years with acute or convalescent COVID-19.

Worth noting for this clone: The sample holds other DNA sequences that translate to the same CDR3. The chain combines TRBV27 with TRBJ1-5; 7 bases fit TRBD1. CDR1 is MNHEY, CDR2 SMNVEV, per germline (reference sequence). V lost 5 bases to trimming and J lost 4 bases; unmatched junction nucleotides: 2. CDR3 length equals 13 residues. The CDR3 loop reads CASSIQGNQPQHF. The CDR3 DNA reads TGTGCCAGCAGTATACAGGGGAATCAGCCCCAGCATTTT.

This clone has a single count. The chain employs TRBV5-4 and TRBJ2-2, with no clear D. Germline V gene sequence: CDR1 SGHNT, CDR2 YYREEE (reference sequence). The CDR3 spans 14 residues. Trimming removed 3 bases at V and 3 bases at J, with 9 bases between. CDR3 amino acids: CASSYLTYTGELFF. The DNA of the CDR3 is TGTGCCAGCAGCTACCTAACTTACACCGGGGAGCTGTTTTTT.

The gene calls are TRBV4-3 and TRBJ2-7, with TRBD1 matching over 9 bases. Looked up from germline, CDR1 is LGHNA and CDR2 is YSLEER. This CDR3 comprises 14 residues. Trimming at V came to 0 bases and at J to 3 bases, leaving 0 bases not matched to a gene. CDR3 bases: TGCGCCAGCAGCCAAGAGGACAGGGGCTACGAGCAGTACTTC. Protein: CASSQEDRGYEQYF.

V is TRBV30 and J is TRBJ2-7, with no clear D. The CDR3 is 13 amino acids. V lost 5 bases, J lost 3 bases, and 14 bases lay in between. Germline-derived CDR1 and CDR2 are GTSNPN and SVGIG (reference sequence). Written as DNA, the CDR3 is TGTGCCTGGGGGTCCGCAGGTCTCTACGAGCAGTACTTC. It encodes CAWGSAGLYEQYF.

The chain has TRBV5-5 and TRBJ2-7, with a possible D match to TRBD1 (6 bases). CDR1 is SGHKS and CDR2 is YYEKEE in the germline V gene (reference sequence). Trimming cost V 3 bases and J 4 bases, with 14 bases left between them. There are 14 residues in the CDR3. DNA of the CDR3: TGTGCCAGCAGCTCGAACAGGGAGTTATACGAGCAGTACTTC. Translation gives CASSSNRELYEQYF. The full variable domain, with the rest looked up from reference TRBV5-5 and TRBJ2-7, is DAGVTQSPTHLIKTRGQQVTLRCSPISGHKSVSWYQQVLGQGPQFIFQYYEKEERGRGNFPDRFSARQFPNYSSELNVNALLLGDSALYLCASSSNRELYEQYFGPGTRLTVT.

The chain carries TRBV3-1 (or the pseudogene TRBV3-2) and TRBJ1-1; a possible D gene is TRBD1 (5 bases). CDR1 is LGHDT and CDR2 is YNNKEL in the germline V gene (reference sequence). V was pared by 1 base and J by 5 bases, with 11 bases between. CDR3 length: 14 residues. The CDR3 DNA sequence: TGTGCCAGCAGCCAAGGGCAGGGAAGGACTGAAGCTTTCTTT. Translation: CASSQGQGRTEAFF.

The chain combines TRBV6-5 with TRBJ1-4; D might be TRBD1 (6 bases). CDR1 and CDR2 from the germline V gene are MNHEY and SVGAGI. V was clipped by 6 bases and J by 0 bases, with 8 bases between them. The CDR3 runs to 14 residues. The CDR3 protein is CASRQGATNEKLFF. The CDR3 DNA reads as TGTGCCAGCAGACAGGGTGCAACTAATGAAAAACTGTTTTTT.

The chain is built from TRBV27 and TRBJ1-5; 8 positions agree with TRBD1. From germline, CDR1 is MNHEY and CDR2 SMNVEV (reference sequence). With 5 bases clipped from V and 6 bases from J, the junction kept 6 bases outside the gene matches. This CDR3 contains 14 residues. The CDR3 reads CASSGQGESQPQHF. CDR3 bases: TGTGCCAGCAGTGGACAGGGCGAAAGTCAGCCCCAGCATTTT.

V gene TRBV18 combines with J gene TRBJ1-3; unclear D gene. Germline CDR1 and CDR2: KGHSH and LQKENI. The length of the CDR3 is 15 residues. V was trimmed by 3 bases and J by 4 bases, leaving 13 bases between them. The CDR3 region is CASSPSKVSGNTIYF. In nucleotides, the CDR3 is TGTGCCAGCTCACCTAGCAAGGTCTCCGGAAACACCATATATTTT. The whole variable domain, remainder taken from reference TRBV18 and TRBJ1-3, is NAGVMQNPRHLVRRRGQEARLRCSPMKGHSHVYWYRQLPEEGLKFMVYLQKENIIDESGMPKERFSAEFPKEGPSILRIQQVVRGDSAAYFCASSPSKVSGNTIYFGEGSWLTVV.

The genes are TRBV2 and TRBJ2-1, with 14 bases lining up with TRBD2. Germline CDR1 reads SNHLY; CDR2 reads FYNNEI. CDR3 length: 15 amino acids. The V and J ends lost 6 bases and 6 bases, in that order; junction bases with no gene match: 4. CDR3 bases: TGTGCCAGCAGACCCGGGACTAGCGGGGGCAATGAGCAGTTCTTC. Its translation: CASRPGTSGGNEQFF.

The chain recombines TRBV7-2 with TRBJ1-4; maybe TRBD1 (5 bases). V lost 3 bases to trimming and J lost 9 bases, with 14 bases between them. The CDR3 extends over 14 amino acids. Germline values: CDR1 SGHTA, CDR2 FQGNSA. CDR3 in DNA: TGTGCCAGCAGCTTTAGCGGGGCACAGAAAAAACTGTTTTTT. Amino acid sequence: CASSFSGAQKKLFF.

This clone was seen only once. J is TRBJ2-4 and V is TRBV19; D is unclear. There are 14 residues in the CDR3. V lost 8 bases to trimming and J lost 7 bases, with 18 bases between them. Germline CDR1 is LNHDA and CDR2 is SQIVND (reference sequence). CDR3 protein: CASSTPGFVNIQYF. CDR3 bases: TGTGCCAGTTCGACTCCTGGATTCGTCAACATTCAGTACTTC.

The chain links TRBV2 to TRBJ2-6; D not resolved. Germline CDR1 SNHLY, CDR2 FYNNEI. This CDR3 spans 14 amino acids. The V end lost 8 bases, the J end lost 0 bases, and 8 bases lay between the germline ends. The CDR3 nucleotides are TGTGCCAGCCGAGGCAGCTCTGGGGCCAACGTCCTGACTTTC. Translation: CASRGSSGANVLTF.

The DNA for the CDR3 is TGTGCCAGCAGTGAAGAGGTTTCGCCTGTGACAGGGAGGGAGCAGTACTTC. It yields the protein CASSEEVSPVTGREQYF. This chain uses TRBV27 with TRBJ2-7; a possible D gene is TRBD1 (7 bases). The germline V and J ends were trimmed by 5 bases and 7 bases, with 27 bases remaining between them. The CDR3 contains 17 residues. Looked up from germline, CDR1 is MNHEY and CDR2 is SMNVEV (reference sequence).

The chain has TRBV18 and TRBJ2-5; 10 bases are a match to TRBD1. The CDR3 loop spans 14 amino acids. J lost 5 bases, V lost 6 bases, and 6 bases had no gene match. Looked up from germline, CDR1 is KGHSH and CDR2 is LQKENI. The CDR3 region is CASSPTGGAETQYF. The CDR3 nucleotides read TGTGCCAGCTCCCCGACAGGGGGCGCGGAGACCCAGTACTTC.

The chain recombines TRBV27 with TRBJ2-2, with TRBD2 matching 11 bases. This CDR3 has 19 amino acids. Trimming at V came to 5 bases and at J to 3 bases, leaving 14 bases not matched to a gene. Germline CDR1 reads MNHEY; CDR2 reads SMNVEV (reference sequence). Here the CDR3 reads CASSPSVLSGRADTGELFF. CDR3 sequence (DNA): TGTGCCAGCAGTCCGTCCGTCCTTAGCGGGAGGGCCGACACCGGGGAGCTGTTTTTT.

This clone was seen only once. The CDR3 coding sequence is TGTGCCAGCAGTCCGAGCTCCGGACTAGTTGACATTCAGTACTTC. Its translation is CASSPSSGLVDIQYF. This chain joins TRBV27 and TRBJ2-4, with 7 bases aligning to TRBD2. Germline loops: CDR1 MNHEY, CDR2 SMNVEV (reference sequence). Trimming took 5 bases from V and 8 from J; bases not matched to a gene: 12. This CDR3 is 15 amino acids long.

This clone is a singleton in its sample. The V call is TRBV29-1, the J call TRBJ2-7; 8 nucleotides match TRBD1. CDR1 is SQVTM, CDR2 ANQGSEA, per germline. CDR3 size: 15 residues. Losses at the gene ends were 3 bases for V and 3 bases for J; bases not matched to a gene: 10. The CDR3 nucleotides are TGCAGCGTTGATGGGGGACAGGCCCCAGACTACGAGCAGTACTTC. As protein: CSVDGGQAPDYEQYF.

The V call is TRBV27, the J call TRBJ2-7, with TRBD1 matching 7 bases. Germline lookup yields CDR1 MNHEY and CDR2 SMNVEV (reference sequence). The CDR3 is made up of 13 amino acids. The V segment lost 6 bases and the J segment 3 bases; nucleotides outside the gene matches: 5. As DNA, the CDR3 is TGTGCCAGCAGCCTTCGACAGGGCTACGAGCAGTACTTC. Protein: CASSLRQGYEQYF.

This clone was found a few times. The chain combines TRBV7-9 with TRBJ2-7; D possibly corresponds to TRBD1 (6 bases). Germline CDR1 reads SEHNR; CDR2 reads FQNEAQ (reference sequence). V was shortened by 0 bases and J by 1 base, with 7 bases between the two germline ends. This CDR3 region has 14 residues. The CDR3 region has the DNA TGTGCCAGCAGCTTAGCGGACAGTTCCTACGAGCAGTACTTC. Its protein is CASSLADSSYEQYF.

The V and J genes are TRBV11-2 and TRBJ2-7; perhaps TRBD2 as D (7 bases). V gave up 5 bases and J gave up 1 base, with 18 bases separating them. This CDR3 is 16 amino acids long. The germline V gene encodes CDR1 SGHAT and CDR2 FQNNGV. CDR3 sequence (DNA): TGTGCCAGCAGCCTAGGGGGAGCGGGGCCTTCCTACGAGCAGTACTTC. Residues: CASSLGGAGPSYEQYF.

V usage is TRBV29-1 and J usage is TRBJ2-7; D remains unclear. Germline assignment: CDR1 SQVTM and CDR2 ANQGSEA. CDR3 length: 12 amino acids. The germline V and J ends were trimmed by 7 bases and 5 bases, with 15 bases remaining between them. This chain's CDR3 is CSAMLRFHEQYF. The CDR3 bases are TGCAGCGCCATGCTGAGGTTCCACGAGCAGTACTTC.